This T cell receptor beta chain came from a study of beta chain features in type 1 diabetes. Trimming removed 6 bases at V and 2 bases at J, with 11 bases between. The germline V gene encodes CDR1 MDHEN and CDR2 SYDVKM. This CDR3 is built from 13 residues. The investigators reverse transcribed all of the isolated RNA, so they sequenced expressed TCRB transcripts. Generated by immunoSEQ multiplex PCR, the TCRdb table keeps only in-frame clones and is missing some. The sample has about 620,000 clones; roughly a sixth are singletons. The TCR was taken from a man between 18 and 35 years old in good health. Sequenced sample: naive CD4+ T cells from blood. This sequence joins TRBV28 and TRBJ2-7; no clear D gene. Here the CDR3 reads CASSQLVPYEQYF. The CDR3 nucleotides are TGTGCCAGCAGCCAACTCGTCCCCTACGAGCAGTACTTC.